These 8 T cell receptor beta chains were sequenced from one sample in a study of cytomegalovirus exposure and HLA in healthy donors. Amplification used 60 Vbeta primers and 13 Jbeta primers. The assay was immunoSEQ multiplex PCR, and TCRdb's table has in-frame clones only and misses some. The table lists some 150,000 clones, approximately 80% of them singletons. Sequencing was done on a sample of PBMCs. The receptors stem from a male donor in good health and CMV-seronegative.

The V gene is TRBV10-1, the J gene TRBJ2-7; D might be TRBD2 (6 bases). The CDR3 runs 14 residues. Germline CDR1 is WNHNN and CDR2 is SYGVQD (reference sequence). V gave up 3 bases and J gave up 8 bases, with 17 bases separating them. CDR3 nucleotides: TGCGCCAGCAGTGAAACCCCCGGGGGAACAAAGCAGTACTTC. Residues: CASSETPGGTKQYF.

This rearrangement joins TRBV18 to TRBJ1-6, with 7 nucleotides matching TRBD1. Germline CDR1 is KGHSH and CDR2 is LQKENI. The CDR3 extends over 16 amino acids. J was trimmed by 5 bases and V by 3 bases; bases with no gene match: 7. CDR3 DNA: TGTGCCAGCTCACCTGACAGGGTTCAGGATAATTCACCCCTCCACTTT. Protein sequence: CASSPDRVQDNSPLHF.

The V and J genes are TRBV4-1 and TRBJ2-7; D not certain. Germline-derived CDR1 and CDR2 are MGHRA and YSYEKL. The CDR3 is made up of 14 amino acids. Deletions cut 1 base from V and 2 bases from J, with 9 bases between. The CDR3 spells CASSQVPGPYEQYF. For the CDR3, the DNA is TGCGCCAGCAGCCAAGTTCCGGGTCCCTACGAGCAGTACTTC.

This chain connects TRBV19 to TRBJ1-3; D is undetermined. The CDR3 runs to 15 residues. Germline CDR1 is LNHDA and CDR2 is SQIVND (reference sequence). Trimming cost V 3 bases and J 0 bases, with 9 bases left between them. CDR3 nucleotide sequence: TGTGCCAGTAGTATCACAGTTATCTCTGGAAACACCATATATTTT. Amino acid sequence: CASSITVISGNTIYF. The whole variable domain, filled in from reference TRBV19 and TRBJ1-3, reads DGGITQSPKYLFRKEGQNVTLSCEQNLNHDAMYWYRQDPGQGLRLIYYSQIVNDFQKGDIAEGYSVSREKKESFPLTVTSAQKNPTAFYLCASSITVISGNTIYFGEGSWLTVV.

This chain links TRBV6-6 with TRBJ1-5; D might be TRBD1 (5 bases). The CDR3 has 16 amino acids. V was cut by 7 bases and J by 0 bases, with 16 bases left in between. Germline CDR1 and CDR2: MNHNY and SVGAGI (reference sequence). CDR3 DNA: TGTGCCAGCACCTACCGGGACTATTATAGCAATCAGCCCCAGCATTTT. It yields the protein CASTYRDYYSNQPQHF.

Comment on this clone: Without the conserved terminal phenylalanine or tryptophan, this CDR3 likely stems from a read error. The CDR3 DNA sequence: TGTGCCAGCAGCCGGACAGGAAATAGCAATCAGCCCCAGCATCTT. Its protein is CASSRTGNSNQPQHL. The chain recombines TRBV6-4 with TRBJ1-5; TRBD1 matches 7 bases. The germline CDR1 and CDR2 sequences are MRHNA and SNTAGT. This CDR3 spans 15 amino acids. V was pared by 6 bases and J by 0 bases, with 5 bases of the junction left unmatched.

The rearrangement uses TRBV14 and TRBJ2-1; 12 positions match TRBD2. This CDR3 has 15 residues. Germline loops: CDR1 SGHDN, CDR2 FVKESK. The ends lost 5 bases at V and 3 bases at J; junction bases unmatched: 2. As DNA, the CDR3 is TGTGCCAGCAGCAGGACTAGCGGGAACTACAATGAGCAGTTCTTC. This codes for CASSRTSGNYNEQFF.

V and J are TRBV6-6 and TRBJ2-1; the D gene is possibly TRBD2 (7 bases). With 5 bases removed from V and 4 bases from J, the gap between germline ends came to 15 bases. Germline CDR1 is MNHNY and CDR2 is SVGAGI (reference sequence). The CDR3 has 15 amino acids. The CDR3: CASSPRGAGYNEQFF. The CDR3 bases are TGTGCCAGCAGTCCCCGGGGGGCGGGTTACAATGAGCAGTTCTTC.